A single T cell receptor beta chain is shown here with its context. Its antigen remains unknown. Sample-barcoded 5' priming and a J-beta primer mix drove a second PCR of 7 to 11 cycles. TCRdb re-called the 5' RACE reads with MiXCR, one entry per CDR3 protein. The sample includes 1.5 million to 2 million distinct CDR3 sequences, approximately 28% seen only once; the top ten take around 7.7%. Total RNA, at least 5 micrograms per sample, came from PBMCs. This CDR3 is built from 16 residues. The trim removed 3 bases at V and 11 bases at J, leaving 17 bases unmatched. CDR1 and CDR2 (germline): WSHSY, SAAADI. This sample is part of a study of blood T cells in healthy people across ages. Whole-study findings and limits: The diversity estimates, figures obtained from one million T cells, were considered underestimates. Long-lived donors carried more naive CD4+ cells and greater diversity than aged donors.

This receptor was obtained from a woman between 25 and 40 years old in good health. The sample was blood. The chain has TRBV10-2 and TRBJ2-5; the match to TRBD2 covers 8 bases. The chain's CDR3 is CASSDPGGGRTYRQYF. CDR3 coding DNA: TGCGCCAGCAGTGACCCCGGGGGCGGGAGGACCTACAGGCAGTACTTC.